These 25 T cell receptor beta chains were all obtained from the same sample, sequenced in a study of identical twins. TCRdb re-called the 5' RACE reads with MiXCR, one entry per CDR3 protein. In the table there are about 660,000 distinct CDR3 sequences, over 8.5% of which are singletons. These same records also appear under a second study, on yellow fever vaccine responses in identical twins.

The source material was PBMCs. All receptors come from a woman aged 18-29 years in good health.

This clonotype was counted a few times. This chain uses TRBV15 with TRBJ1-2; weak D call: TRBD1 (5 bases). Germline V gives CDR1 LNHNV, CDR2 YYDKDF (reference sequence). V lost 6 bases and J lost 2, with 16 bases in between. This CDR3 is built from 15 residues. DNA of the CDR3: TGTGCCACCAGTCCCGGGACGGGGGGGAACTATGGCTACACCTTC. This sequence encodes CATSPGTGGNYGYTF.

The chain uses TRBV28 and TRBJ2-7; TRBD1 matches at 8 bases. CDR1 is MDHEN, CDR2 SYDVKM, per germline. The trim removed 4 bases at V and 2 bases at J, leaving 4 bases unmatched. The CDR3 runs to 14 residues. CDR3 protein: CASSSGQDTYEQYF. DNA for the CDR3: TGTGCCAGCAGTTCGGGACAGGACACCTACGAGCAGTACTTC.

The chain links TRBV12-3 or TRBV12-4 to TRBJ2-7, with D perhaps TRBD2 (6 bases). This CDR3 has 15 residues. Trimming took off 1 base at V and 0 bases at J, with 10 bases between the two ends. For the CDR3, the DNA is TGTGCCAGCAGTTTAGTGGACGGGAGCTCCTACGAGCAGTACTTC. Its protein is CASSLVDGSSYEQYF.

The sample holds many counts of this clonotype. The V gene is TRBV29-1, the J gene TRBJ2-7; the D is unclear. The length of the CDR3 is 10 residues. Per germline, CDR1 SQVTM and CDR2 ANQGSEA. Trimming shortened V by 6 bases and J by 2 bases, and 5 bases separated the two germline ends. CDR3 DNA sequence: TGCAGCGTCCTAACCTACGAGCAGTACTTC. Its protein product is CSVLTYEQYF.

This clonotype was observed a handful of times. The CDR3: CASSLKGSLGAFF. The CDR3 coding sequence is TGTGCCAGCAGCTTAAAGGGGTCGTTGGGAGCTTTCTTT. This chain joins TRBV11-2 and TRBJ1-1; D may be TRBD1 (5 bases). The V and J ends lost 2 bases and 10 bases respectively, with 14 bases between them. This CDR3 contains 13 residues. The germline V gene has CDR1 SGHAT and CDR2 FQNNGV.

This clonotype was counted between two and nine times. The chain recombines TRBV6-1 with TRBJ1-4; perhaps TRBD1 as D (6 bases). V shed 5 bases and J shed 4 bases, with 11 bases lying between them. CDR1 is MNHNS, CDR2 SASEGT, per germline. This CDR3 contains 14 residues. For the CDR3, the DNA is TGTGCCAGCAGTAGGACAGCTCGTAATGAAAAACTGTTTTTT. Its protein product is CASSRTARNEKLFF.

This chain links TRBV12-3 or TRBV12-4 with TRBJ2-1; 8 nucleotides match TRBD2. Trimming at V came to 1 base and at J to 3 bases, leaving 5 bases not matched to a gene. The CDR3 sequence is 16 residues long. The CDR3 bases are TGTGCCAGCAGTTTAGGGACTAGCAGACTCTACAATGAGCAGTTCTTC. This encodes CASSLGTSRLYNEQFF.

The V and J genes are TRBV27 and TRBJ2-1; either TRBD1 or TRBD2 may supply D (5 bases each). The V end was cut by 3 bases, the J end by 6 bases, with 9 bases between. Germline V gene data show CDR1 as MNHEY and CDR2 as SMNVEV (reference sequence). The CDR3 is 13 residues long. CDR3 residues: CASSFEGINEQFF. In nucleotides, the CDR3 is TGTGCCAGCAGTTTCGAGGGGATCAATGAGCAGTTCTTC.

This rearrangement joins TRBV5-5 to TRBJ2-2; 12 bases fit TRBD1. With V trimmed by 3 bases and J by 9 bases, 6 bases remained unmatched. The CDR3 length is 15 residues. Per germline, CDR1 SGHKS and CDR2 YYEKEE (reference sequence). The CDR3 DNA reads TGTGCCAGCAGCTCGGGACAGGGGGCGCTCAGGGAGCTGTTTTTT. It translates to CASSSGQGALRELFF.

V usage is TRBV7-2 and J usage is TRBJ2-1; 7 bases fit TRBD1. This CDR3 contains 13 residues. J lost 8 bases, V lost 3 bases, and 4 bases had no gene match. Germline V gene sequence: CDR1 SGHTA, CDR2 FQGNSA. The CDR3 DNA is TGTGCCAGCAGCTTGGACAGGTTACATGAGCAGTTCTTC. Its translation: CASSLDRLHEQFF.

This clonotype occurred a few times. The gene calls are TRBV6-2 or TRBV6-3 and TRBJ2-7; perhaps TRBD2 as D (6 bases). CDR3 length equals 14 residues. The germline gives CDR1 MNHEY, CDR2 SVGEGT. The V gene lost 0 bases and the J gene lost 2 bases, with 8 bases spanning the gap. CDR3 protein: CASSYSREAYEQYF. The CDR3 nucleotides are TGTGCCAGCAGTTACTCGAGGGAGGCCTACGAGCAGTACTTC.

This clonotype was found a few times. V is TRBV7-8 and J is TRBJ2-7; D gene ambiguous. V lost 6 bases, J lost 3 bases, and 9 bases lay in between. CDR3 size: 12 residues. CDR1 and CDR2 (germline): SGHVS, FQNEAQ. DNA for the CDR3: TGTGCCAGCAGTACGAATCGCTACGAGCAGTACTTC. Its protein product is CASSTNRYEQYF.

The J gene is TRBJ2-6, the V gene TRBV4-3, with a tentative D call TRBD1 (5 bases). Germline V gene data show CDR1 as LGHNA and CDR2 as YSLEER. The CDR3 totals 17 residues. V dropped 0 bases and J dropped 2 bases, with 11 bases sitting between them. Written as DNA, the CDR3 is TGCGCCAGCAGCCAAGACCATGACAGTGCTGGGGCCAACGTCCTGACTTTC. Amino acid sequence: CASSQDHDSAGANVLTF.

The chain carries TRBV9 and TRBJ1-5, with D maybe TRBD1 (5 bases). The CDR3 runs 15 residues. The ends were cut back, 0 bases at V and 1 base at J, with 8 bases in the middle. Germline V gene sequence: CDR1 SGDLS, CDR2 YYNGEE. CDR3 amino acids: CASSVGQLSNQPQHF. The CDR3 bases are TGTGCCAGCAGCGTAGGACAGCTGAGCAATCAGCCCCAGCATTTT.

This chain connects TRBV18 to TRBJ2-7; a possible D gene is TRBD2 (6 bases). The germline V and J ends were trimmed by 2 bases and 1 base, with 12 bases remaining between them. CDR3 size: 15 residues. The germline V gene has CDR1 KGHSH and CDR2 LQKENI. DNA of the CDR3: TGTGCCAGCTCACCAAGGCCGGGGGATTCCTACGAGCAGTACTTC. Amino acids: CASSPRPGDSYEQYF.

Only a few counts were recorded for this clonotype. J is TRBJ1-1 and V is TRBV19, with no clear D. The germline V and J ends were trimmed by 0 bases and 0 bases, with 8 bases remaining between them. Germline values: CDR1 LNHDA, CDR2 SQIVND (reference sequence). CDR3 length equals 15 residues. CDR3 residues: CASSIDGRLNTEAFF. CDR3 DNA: TGTGCCAGTAGTATAGATGGACGGCTGAACACTGAAGCTTTCTTT.

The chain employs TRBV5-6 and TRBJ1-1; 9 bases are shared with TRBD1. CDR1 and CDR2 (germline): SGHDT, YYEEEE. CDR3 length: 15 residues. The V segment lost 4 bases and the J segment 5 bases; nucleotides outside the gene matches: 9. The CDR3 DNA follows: TGTGCCAGCAGCACATTACAGGGGGCTGGAACTGAAGCTTTCTTT. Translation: CASSTLQGAGTEAFF. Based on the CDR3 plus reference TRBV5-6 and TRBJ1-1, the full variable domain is DAGVTQSPTHLIKTRGQQVTLRCSPKSGHDTVSWYQQALGQGPQFIFQYYEEEERQRGNFPDRFSGHQFPNYSSELNVNALLLGDSALYLCASSTLQGAGTEAFFGQGTRLTVV.

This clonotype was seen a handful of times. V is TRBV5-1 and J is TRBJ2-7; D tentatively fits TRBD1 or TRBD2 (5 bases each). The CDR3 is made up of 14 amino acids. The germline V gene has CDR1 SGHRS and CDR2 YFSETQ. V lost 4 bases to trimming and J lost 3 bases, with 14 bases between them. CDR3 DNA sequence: TGCGCCAGCAGCGACTCAGGGACGGGCTACGAGCAGTACTTC. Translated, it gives CASSDSGTGYEQYF.

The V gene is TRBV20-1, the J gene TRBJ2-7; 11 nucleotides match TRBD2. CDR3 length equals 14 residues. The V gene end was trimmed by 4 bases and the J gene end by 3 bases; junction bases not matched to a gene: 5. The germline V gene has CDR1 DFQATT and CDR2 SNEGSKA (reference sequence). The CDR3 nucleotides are TGCAGTGCTACGACTAGCGGGACGAACTACGAGCAGTACTTC. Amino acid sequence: CSATTSGTNYEQYF.

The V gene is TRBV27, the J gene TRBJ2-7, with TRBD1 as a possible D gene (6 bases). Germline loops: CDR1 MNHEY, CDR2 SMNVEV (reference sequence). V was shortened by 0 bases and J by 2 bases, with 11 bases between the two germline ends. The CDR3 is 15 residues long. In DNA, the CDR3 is TGTGCCAGCAGTTTATCGATCGGGACAACCTACGAGCAGTACTTC. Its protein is CASSLSIGTTYEQYF.

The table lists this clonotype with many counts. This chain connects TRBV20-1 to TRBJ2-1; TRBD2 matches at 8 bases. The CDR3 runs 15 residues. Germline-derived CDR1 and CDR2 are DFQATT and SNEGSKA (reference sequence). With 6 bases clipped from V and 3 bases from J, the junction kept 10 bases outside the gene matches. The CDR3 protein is CSAPSLAGSYNEQFF. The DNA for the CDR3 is TGCAGTGCACCCTCCTTAGCGGGAAGCTACAATGAGCAGTTCTTC.

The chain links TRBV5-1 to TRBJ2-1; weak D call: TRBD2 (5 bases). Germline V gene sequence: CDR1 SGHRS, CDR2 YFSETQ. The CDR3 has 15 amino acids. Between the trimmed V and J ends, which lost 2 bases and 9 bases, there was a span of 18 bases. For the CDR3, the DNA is TGCGCCAGCAGCTTATTCGGCCCATCACTAGGTGAGCAGTTCTTC. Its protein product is CASSLFGPSLGEQFF.

CDR3 amino acids: CASSRTLRGTGELFF. DNA of the CDR3: TGTGCCAGCAGCCGGACCCTACGGGGCACCGGGGAGCTGTTTTTT. V and J are TRBV4-2 and TRBJ2-2; the D gene is possibly TRBD2 (5 bases). In germline, CDR1 is LGHNA, CDR2 YNFKEQ. The CDR3 length is 15 residues. V lost 4 bases and J lost 4, with 13 bases in between.

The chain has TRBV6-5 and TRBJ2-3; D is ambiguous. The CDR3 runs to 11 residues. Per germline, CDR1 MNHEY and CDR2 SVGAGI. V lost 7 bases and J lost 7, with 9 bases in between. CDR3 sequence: CASTYMNTQYF. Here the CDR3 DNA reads TGTGCCAGCACCTATATGAATACGCAGTATTTT.

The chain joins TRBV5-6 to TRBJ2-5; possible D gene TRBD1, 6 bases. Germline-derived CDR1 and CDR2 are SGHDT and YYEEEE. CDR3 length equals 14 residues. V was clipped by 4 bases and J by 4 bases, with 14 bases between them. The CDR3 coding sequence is TGTGCCAGCAGCGTGACCGGGACACCAGAGACCCAGTACTTC. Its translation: CASSVTGTPETQYF.